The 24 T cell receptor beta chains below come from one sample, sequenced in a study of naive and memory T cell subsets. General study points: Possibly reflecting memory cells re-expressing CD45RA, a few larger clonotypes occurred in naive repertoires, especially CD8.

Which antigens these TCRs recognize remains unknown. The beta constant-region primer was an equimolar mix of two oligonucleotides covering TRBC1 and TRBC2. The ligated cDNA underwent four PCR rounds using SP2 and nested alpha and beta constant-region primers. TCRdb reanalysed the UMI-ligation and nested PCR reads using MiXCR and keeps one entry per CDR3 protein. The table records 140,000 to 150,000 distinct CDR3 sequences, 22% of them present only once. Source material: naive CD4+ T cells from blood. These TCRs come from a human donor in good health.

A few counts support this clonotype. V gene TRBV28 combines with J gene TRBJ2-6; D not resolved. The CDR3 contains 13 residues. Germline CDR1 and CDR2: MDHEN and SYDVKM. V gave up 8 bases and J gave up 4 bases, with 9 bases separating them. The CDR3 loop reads CASRVTGANVLTF. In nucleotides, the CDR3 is TGTGCCAGCCGGGTAACGGGGGCCAACGTCCTGACTTTC.

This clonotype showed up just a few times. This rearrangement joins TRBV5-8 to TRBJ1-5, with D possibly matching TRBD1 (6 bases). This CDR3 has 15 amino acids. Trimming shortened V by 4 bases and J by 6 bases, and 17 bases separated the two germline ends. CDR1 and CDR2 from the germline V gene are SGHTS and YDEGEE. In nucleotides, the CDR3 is TGTGCCAGCAGCCGAGGGGGTCAGGGCGGTCAGCCCCAGCATTTT. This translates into CASSRGGQGGQPQHF.

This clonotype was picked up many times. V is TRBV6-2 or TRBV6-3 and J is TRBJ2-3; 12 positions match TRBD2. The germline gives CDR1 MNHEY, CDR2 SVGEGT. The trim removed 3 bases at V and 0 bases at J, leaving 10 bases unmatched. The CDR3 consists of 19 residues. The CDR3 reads CASSYLRLAGGPSTDTQYF. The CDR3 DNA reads TGTGCCAGCAGTTATCTCCGGCTAGCGGGAGGGCCTAGCACAGATACGCAGTATTTT.

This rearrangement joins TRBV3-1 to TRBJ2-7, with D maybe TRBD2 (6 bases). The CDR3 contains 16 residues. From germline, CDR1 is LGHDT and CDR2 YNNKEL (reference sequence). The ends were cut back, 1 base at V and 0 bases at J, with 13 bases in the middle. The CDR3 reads CASSQVRLGPSYEQYF. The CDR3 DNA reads TGTGCCAGCAGCCAAGTTCGACTAGGCCCCTCCTACGAGCAGTACTTC.

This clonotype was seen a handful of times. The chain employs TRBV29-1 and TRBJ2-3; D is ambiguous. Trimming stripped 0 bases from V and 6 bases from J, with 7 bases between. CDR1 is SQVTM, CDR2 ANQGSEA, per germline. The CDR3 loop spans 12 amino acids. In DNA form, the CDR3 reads TGCAGCGTTGAAGAGAGTACGGATACGCAGTATTTT. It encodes CSVEESTDTQYF.

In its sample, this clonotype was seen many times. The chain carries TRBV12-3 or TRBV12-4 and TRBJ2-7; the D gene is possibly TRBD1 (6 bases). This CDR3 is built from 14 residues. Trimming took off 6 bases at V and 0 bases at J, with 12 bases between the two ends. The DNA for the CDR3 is TGTGCCAGCAGGCTCGGGACACACTCCTACGAGCAGTACTTC. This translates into CASRLGTHSYEQYF.

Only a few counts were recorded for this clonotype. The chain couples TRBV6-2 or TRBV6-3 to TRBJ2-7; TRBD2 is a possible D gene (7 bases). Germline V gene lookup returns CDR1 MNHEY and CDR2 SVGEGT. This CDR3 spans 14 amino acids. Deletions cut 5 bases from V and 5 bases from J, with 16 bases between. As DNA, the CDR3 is TGTGCCAGCAGTCCTTACCGGGGGGCCAACGAGCAGTACTTC. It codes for CASSPYRGANEQYF.

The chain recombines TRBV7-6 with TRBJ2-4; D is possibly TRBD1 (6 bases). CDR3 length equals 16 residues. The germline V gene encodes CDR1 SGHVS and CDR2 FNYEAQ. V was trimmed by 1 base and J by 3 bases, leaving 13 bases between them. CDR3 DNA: TGTGCCAGCAGCTTAGGTGGGGGCCGAGGCAAAAACATTCAGTACTTC. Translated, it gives CASSLGGGRGKNIQYF.

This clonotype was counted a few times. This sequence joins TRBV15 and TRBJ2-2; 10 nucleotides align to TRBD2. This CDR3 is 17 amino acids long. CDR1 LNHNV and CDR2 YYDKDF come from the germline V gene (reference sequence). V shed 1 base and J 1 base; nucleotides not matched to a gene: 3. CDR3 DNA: TGTGCCACCAGCAGAGCGAGCGGGAGGGTGAACACCGGGGAGCTGTTTTTT. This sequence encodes CATSRASGRVNTGELFF.

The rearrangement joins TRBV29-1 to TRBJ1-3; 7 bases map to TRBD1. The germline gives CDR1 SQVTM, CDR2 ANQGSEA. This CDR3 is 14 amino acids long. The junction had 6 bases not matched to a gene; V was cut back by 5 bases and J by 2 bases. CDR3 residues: CSVKTGIAGNTIYF. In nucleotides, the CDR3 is TGCAGCGTTAAGACAGGGATCGCTGGAAACACCATATATTTT. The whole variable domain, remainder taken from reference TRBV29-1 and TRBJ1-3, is SAVISQKPSRDICQRGTSLTIQCQVDSQVTMMFWYRQQPGQSLTLIATANQGSEATYESGFVIDKFPISRPNLTFSTLTVSNMSPEDSSIYLCSVKTGIAGNTIYFGEGSWLTVV.

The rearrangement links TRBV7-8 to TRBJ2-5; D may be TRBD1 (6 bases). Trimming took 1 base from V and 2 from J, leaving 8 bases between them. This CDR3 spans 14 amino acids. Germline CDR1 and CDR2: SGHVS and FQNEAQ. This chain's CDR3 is CASSLGTVQETQYF. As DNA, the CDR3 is TGTGCCAGCAGCTTAGGGACAGTGCAAGAGACCCAGTACTTC. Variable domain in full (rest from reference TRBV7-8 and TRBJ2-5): GAGVSQSPRYKVAKRGQDVALRCDPISGHVSLFWYQQALGQGPEFLTYFQNEAQLDKSGLPSDRFFAERPEGSVSTLKIQRTQQEDSAVYLCASSLGTVQETQYFGPGTRLLVL.

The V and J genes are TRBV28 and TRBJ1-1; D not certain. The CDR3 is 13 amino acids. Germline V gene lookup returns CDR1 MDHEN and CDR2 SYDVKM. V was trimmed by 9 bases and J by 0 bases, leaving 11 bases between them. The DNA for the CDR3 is TGTGCCAGTCGTTTACAGCTGAACACTGAAGCTTTCTTT. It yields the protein CASRLQLNTEAFF.

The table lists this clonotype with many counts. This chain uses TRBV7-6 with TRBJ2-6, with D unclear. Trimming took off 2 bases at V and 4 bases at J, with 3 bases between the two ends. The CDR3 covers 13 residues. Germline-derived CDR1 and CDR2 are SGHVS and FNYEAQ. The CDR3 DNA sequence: TGTGCCAGCAGCTTAACGGGGGCCAACGTCCTGACTTTC. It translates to CASSLTGANVLTF.

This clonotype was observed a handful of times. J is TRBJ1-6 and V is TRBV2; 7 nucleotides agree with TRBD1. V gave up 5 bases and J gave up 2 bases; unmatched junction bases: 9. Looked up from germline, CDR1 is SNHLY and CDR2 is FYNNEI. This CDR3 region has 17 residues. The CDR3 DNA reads TGTGCCAGCAGTCCTGAGACAGGGATAACCTATAATTCACCCCTCCACTTT. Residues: CASSPETGITYNSPLHF.

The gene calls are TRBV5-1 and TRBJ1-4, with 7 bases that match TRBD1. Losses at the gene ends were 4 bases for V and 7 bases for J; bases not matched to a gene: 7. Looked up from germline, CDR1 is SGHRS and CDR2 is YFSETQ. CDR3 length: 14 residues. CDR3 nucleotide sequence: TGCGCCAGCAGCCCCATTCCAGGGGGTGAAAAACTGTTTTTT. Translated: CASSPIPGGEKLFF. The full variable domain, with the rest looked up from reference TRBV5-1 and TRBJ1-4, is KAGVTQTPRYLIKTRGQQVTLSCSPISGHRSVSWYQQTPGQGLQFLFEYFSETQRNKGNFPGRFSGRQFSNSRSEMNVSTLELGDSALYLCASSPIPGGEKLFFGSGTQLSVL.

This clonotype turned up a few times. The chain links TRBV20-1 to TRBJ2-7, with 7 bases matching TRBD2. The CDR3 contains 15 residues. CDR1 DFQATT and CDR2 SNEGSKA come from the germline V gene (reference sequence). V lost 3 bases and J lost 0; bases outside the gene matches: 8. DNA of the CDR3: TGCAGTGCTAGGATCGGGGGGAGGGCCTCCTACGAGCAGTACTTC. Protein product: CSARIGGRASYEQYF.

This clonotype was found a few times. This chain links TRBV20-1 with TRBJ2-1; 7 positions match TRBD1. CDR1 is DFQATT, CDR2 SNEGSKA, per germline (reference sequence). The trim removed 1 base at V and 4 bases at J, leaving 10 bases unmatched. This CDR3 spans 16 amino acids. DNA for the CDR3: TGCAGTGCTAGAGGGCAGGACAGGATTGTTTACAATGAGCAGTTCTTC. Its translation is CSARGQDRIVYNEQFF.

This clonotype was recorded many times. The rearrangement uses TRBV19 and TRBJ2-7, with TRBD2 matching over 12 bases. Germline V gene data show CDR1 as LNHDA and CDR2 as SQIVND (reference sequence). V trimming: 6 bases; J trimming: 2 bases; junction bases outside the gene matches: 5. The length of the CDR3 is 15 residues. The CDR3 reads CASRDGLAGPYEQYF. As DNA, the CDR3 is TGTGCCAGTAGGGACGGACTAGCGGGACCCTACGAGCAGTACTTC.

CDR3 bases: TGTGCCAGCAGTTACTGGGGAGGGCCCACAGATACGCAGTATTTT. Protein sequence: CASSYWGGPTDTQYF. This rearrangement joins TRBV6-5 to TRBJ2-3; 7 nucleotides agree with TRBD2. Germline CDR1 is MNHEY and CDR2 is SVGAGI. The CDR3 sequence is 15 residues long. V shed 1 base, J shed 2 bases, and the junction held 3 bases outside the gene matches.

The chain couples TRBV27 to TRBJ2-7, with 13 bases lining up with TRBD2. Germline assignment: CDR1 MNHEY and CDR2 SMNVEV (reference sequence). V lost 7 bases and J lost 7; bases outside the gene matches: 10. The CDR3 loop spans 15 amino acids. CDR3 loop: CASTTLAGGPREQYF. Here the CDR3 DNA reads TGTGCCAGCACCACACTAGCGGGAGGGCCTAGGGAGCAGTACTTC.

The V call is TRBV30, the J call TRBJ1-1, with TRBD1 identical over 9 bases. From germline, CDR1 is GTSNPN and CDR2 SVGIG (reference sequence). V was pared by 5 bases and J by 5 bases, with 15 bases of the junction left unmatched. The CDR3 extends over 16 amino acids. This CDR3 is CAWRGQGTSWRTEAFF. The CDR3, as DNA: TGTGCCTGGCGCGGACAGGGGACGTCCTGGAGGACTGAAGCTTTCTTT.

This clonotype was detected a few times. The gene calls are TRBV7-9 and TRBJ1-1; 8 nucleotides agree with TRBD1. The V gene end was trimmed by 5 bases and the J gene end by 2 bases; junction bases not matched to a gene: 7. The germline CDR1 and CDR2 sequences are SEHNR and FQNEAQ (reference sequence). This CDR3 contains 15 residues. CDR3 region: CASSSQTGANTEAFF. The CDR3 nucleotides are TGTGCCAGCAGCAGCCAGACAGGGGCTAACACTGAAGCTTTCTTT.

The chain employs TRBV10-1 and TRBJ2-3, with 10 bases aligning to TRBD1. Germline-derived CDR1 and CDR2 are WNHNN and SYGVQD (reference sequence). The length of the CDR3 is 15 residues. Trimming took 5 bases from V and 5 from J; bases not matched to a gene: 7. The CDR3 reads CASSRTGTGVDTQYF. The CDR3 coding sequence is TGCGCCAGCAGTAGAACCGGGACAGGGGTAGATACGCAGTATTTT.

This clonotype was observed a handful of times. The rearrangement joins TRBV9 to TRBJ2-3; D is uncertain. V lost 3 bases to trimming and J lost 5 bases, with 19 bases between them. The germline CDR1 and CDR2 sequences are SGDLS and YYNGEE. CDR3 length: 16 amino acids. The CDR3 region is CASSAVPGGLGDTQYF. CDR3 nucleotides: TGTGCCAGCAGCGCAGTACCCGGTGGTCTAGGAGATACGCAGTATTTT.